What follows describes a single T cell receptor beta chain. The record originates from a study of CD4 and CD8 cells across lung adenocarcinoma regions. A single record per CDR3 protein comes from TCRdb applying MiXCR to the PCR reads. This table holds roughly 25,000 distinct CDR3 sequences, over 40% found once. The patients had localized lung adenocarcinoma, a non-small cell subtype. The ends were cut back, 4 bases at V and 7 bases at J, with 16 bases in the middle. The CDR3 length is 14 residues. Germline CDR1 is MNHEY and CDR2 is SVGAGI. The gene calls are TRBV6-5 and TRBJ1-2; perhaps TRBD1 as D (6 bases). The clonotype was recovered from a male donor with lung adenocarcinoma. The CD4 and CD8 labels of this study may be unreliable. Sequencing was done on a sample of CD4+ T cells from the center of a lung tumor. CDR3 nucleotide sequence: TGTGCCAGCAGTTCGCAAGGGGGGGCTCTTGGCTACACCTTC. Protein product: CASSSQGGALGYTF.